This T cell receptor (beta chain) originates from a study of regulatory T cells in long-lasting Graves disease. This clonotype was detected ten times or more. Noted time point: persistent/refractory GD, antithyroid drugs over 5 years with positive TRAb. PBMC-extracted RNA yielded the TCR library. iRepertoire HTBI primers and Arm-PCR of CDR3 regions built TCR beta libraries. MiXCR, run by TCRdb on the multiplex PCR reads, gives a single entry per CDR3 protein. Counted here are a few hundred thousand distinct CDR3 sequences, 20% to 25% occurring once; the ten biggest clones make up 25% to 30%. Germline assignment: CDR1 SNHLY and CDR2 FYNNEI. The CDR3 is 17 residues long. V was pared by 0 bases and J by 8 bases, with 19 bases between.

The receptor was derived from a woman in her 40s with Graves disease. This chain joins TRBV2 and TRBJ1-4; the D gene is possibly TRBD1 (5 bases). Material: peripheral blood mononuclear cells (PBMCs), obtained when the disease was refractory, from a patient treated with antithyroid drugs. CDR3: CASSEAYGTLGGEKLFF. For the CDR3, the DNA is TGTGCCAGCAGTGAAGCCTACGGGACGCTCGGTGGGGAAAAACTGTTTTTT.